One and the same sample provided the 7 T cell receptor beta chains below, sequenced in a study of siplizumab effects on memory and regulatory T cells. Clones were sequenced by immunoSEQ multiplex PCR, and TCRdb holds only the in-frame ones, with some missing. This table has roughly 100,000 clones, approximately 94% appearing once. The sample taken for sequencing was CD4+ T cells sorted from blood. These receptors originate from a human donor in good health.

This chain joins TRBV12-2 and TRBJ2-7; no DNA check was done on the table's D call, TRBD2. TRBV12-2 is recorded as a pseudogene. CDR3 length equals 10 residues. CDR3 nucleotides: TGTGCCAGCGCCGCGGACGAGCAGTACTTC. Translating gives CASAADEQYF.

The V and J genes are TRBV18 and TRBJ1-5; 7 bases align to TRBD1. V trimming: 1 base; J trimming: 8 bases; junction bases outside the gene matches: 8. The CDR3 sequence is 15 residues long. Germline V gene sequence: CDR1 KGHSH, CDR2 LQKENI. CDR3 loop: CASSPQFSGGKPQHF. The DNA of the CDR3 is TGTGCCAGCTCACCACAGTTTTCAGGGGGAAAGCCCCAGCATTTT.

This clone was found a few times. The CDR3 bases are TGTGCCAGCAAAACGGATAATAATTCACCCCTCCACTTT. Encoded protein: CASKTDNNSPLHF. This chain uses TRBV6-1 with TRBJ1-6; no reliable D call. Looked up from germline, CDR1 is MNHNS and CDR2 is SASEGT. The CDR3 has 13 amino acids. The ends were cut back, 7 bases at V and 5 bases at J, with 9 bases in the middle.

This clone showed up just once. The CDR3 nucleotides are TGTGCCAGCAGCTCTTGGGTGTACAATGAGCAGTTCTTC. Translating gives CASSSWVYNEQFF. The gene calls are TRBV5-8 and TRBJ2-1; no clear D. V dropped 3 bases and J dropped 4 bases, with 8 bases sitting between them. Per the germline V gene, CDR1 is SGHTS and CDR2 is YDEGEE. The CDR3 length is 13 residues.

This clone occurred a few times. The CDR3 here is CASSIAANGNTIYF. The CDR3 DNA reads TGTGCCAGTAGTATCGCTGCTAATGGAAACACCATATATTTT. The chain couples TRBV19 to TRBJ1-3; D gene unclear. In germline, CDR1 is LNHDA, CDR2 SQIVND (reference sequence). Trimming removed 3 bases from V and 3 bases from J, with 9 bases in between. The CDR3 sequence is 14 residues long.

The chain couples TRBV6-5 to TRBJ1-6; D is unclear. The CDR3 consists of 15 residues. The V end lost 8 bases, the J end lost 3 bases, and 14 bases lay between the germline ends. Germline CDR1 is MNHEY and CDR2 is SVGAGI. The CDR3 DNA is TGTGCCAGCGGTAAGCCAGGCCACTATAATTCACCCCTCCACTTT. Protein product: CASGKPGHYNSPLHF.

This clone has a single count. The CDR3 region is CASSPLGDRQYEQYF. DNA of the CDR3: TGTGCCAGCTCACCATTGGGGGACAGACAATACGAGCAGTACTTC. J is TRBJ2-7 and V is TRBV18; 7 bases agree with TRBD1. With V trimmed by 2 bases and J by 4 bases, 8 bases remained unmatched. CDR1 and CDR2 (germline): KGHSH, LQKENI. The CDR3 is made up of 15 amino acids.